This entry lists 21 T cell receptor beta chains sequenced from one sample in a study of cytomegalovirus exposure and HLA in healthy donors. The PCR contained 60 Vbeta and 13 Jbeta primers. Here immunoSEQ multiplex PCR was the method, and the copy in TCRdb shows in-frame clones only, minus some. This repertoire comprises under 200,000 clones; its ten largest clones make up about 6%. The sample taken for sequencing was PBMCs. The receptors were gathered from a man younger than 45 in good health and CMV-seronegative.

V gene TRBV4-3 combines with J gene TRBJ1-6; tentative D call: TRBD1 (6 bases). The ends were cut back, 4 bases at V and 5 bases at J, with 9 bases in the middle. In germline, CDR1 is LGHNA, CDR2 YSLEER. The CDR3 has 14 amino acids. This CDR3 reads CASSPDSDNSPLHF. The CDR3 DNA reads TGCGCCAGCAGCCCGGACAGTGATAATTCACCCCTCCACTTT.

V and J are TRBV28 and TRBJ2-1; D remains ambiguous. The V gene lost 2 bases and the J gene lost 7 bases, with 15 bases spanning the gap. Germline V gene lookup returns CDR1 MDHEN and CDR2 SYDVKM. This CDR3 region has 15 residues. The CDR3 spells CASSLGSIARNEQFF. Here the CDR3 DNA reads TGTGCCAGCAGTTTAGGTTCCATCGCTCGGAATGAGCAGTTCTTC.

The chain has TRBV30 and TRBJ2-7; TRBD2 agrees at 8 bases. The CDR3 covers 14 residues. V gave up 1 base and J gave up 4 bases; unmatched junction bases: 6. CDR1 is GTSNPN, CDR2 SVGIG, per germline (reference sequence). The DNA of the CDR3 is TGTGCCTGGAGTGCAGCGGGGGTCGAATACGAGCAGTACTTC. Its translation: CAWSAAGVEYEQYF.

This rearrangement joins TRBV18 to TRBJ2-5, with 7 bases that match TRBD1. J lost 2 bases, V lost 0 bases, and 3 bases had no gene match. The CDR3 length is 15 residues. Germline V gene sequence: CDR1 KGHSH, CDR2 LQKENI. For the CDR3, the DNA is TGTGCCAGCTCACCACCGGGGACAGTTCAAGAGACCCAGTACTTC. It specifies CASSPPGTVQETQYF.

The chain has TRBV18 and TRBJ2-7; D is unclear. V was trimmed by 0 bases and J by 1 base, leaving 13 bases between them. This CDR3 comprises 16 residues. CDR1 and CDR2 (germline): KGHSH, LQKENI. This chain's CDR3 is CASSPPSLAPSYEQYF. CDR3 in DNA: TGTGCCAGCTCACCACCTTCACTTGCACCTTCCTACGAGCAGTACTTC.

The V gene is TRBV19, the J gene TRBJ2-3; no firm D call. V was pared by 1 base and J by 0 bases, with 11 bases between. The CDR3 loop spans 16 amino acids. CDR1 LNHDA and CDR2 SQIVND come from the germline V gene (reference sequence). The CDR3, as DNA: TGTGCCAGTAGTATAGTATTCGGTACTAGCACAGATACGCAGTATTTT. It codes for CASSIVFGTSTDTQYF.

The rearrangement joins TRBV7-2 to TRBJ2-3; D is unclear. CDR1 is SGHTA, CDR2 FQGNSA, per germline. The CDR3 covers 15 residues. V was cut by 1 base and J by 1 base, with 9 bases left in between. DNA for the CDR3: TGTGCCAGCAGCTTAGAGGCGGTGGGCACAGATACGCAGTATTTT. This encodes CASSLEAVGTDTQYF.

V gene TRBV7-8 combines with J gene TRBJ2-7; TRBD1 agrees at 7 bases. The V gene end was trimmed by 5 bases and the J gene end by 3 bases; junction bases not matched to a gene: 10. CDR3 length equals 15 residues. Looked up from germline, CDR1 is SGHVS and CDR2 is FQNEAQ. The CDR3 nucleotides read TGTGCCAGCAGCGCCTACAGGGGCCTCGACTACGAGCAGTACTTC. Translating gives CASSAYRGLDYEQYF.

Regarding this clone: Other DNA sequences from this sample encode an identical CDR3 as well. V and J are TRBV10-3 and TRBJ2-7, with D unclear. Germline CDR1 and CDR2: ENHRY and SYGVKD. The CDR3 has 12 residues. The ends were cut back, 3 bases at V and 1 base at J, with 4 bases in the middle. CDR3 bases: TGTGCCATCAGTGACAGTTCCTACGAGCAGTACTTC. Its protein is CAISDSSYEQYF.

V gene TRBV5-4 combines with J gene TRBJ2-1, with a tentative D call TRBD1 (6 bases). V was shortened by 4 bases and J by 6 bases, with 14 bases between the two germline ends. CDR3 length equals 14 residues. The germline gives CDR1 SGHNT, CDR2 YYREEE (reference sequence). Written as DNA, the CDR3 is TGTGCCAGCAGCCAAGAGGGGGTGAGCAATGAGCAGTTCTTC. This encodes CASSQEGVSNEQFF. Drawing the rest from reference TRBV5-4 and TRBJ2-1, the complete variable domain is ETGVTQSPTHLIKTRGQQVTLRCSSQSGHNTVSWYQQALGQGPQFIFQYYREEENGRGNFPPRFSGLQFPNYSSELNVNALELDDSALYLCASSQEGVSNEQFFGPGTRLTVL.

The chain carries TRBV19 and TRBJ1-5; 8 bases map to TRBD1. V was clipped by 10 bases and J by 2 bases; unmatched bases: 7. The CDR3 consists of 14 residues. Germline CDR1 and CDR2: LNHDA and SQIVND (reference sequence). Here the CDR3 reads CATAGQGGNQPQHF. The CDR3 nucleotides are TGTGCCACTGCCGGACAGGGAGGCAATCAGCCCCAGCATTTT.

The chain is built from TRBV2 and TRBJ1-5, with D perhaps matching TRBD1 (6 bases). The CDR3 contains 15 residues. Germline loops: CDR1 SNHLY, CDR2 FYNNEI. V lost 8 bases, J lost 1 base, and 15 bases lay in between. The CDR3 here is CASGSQGKSNQPQHF. The CDR3 nucleotides read TGTGCCAGCGGCTCGCAGGGGAAGAGCAATCAGCCCCAGCATTTT.

The chain combines TRBV30 with TRBJ1-5; D is uncertain. Looked up from germline, CDR1 is GTSNPN and CDR2 is SVGIG (reference sequence). The CDR3 spans 21 residues. V was cut by 0 bases and J by 4 bases, with 31 bases left in between. CDR3 residues: CAWSVRSSGNLDRGRNQPQHF. CDR3 DNA: TGTGCCTGGAGTGTACGATCGTCGGGGAATCTAGATCGCGGCCGGAATCAGCCCCAGCATTTT.

The chain's CDR3 is CAWSVHSGDTEAFF. The CDR3 region has the DNA TGTGCCTGGAGTGTACATTCAGGGGACACTGAAGCTTTCTTT. The chain couples TRBV30 to TRBJ1-1, with D perhaps TRBD1 (6 bases). Per germline, CDR1 GTSNPN and CDR2 SVGIG (reference sequence). Trimming removed 0 bases from V and 3 bases from J, with 11 bases in between. The CDR3 has 14 amino acids.

The chain links TRBV30 to TRBJ2-4; no clear D gene. This CDR3 contains 14 residues. V dropped 0 bases and J dropped 7 bases, with 13 bases sitting between them. Germline assignment: CDR1 GTSNPN and CDR2 SVGIG (reference sequence). For the CDR3, the DNA is TGTGCCTGGAGTGTACGAGTTTCGTCGAACATTCAGTACTTC. This translates into CAWSVRVSSNIQYF.

This sequence joins TRBV28 and TRBJ1-1; 8 nucleotides line up with TRBD1. Germline V CDR1 and CDR2: MDHEN, SYDVKM. V lost 7 bases, J lost 4 bases, and 14 bases stayed unmatched. The CDR3 consists of 16 residues. As DNA, the CDR3 is TGTGCCAGCAACGACCCAGGGGGCGCGGGTGGCACTGAAGCTTTCTTT. This sequence encodes CASNDPGGAGGTEAFF.

V and J are TRBV9 and TRBJ1-1; the D gene is possibly TRBD1 (5 bases). The germline V gene has CDR1 SGDLS and CDR2 YYNGEE. Trimming pared 5 bases from V and 0 bases from J, leaving 11 bases between. CDR3 length: 14 amino acids. The CDR3, as DNA: TGTGCCAGCAGGGGGGGAGGGTTGAACACTGAAGCTTTCTTT. This translates into CASRGGGLNTEAFF.

V usage is TRBV2 and J usage is TRBJ1-1; TRBD1 might be the D (5 bases). This CDR3 has 13 residues. Germline values: CDR1 SNHLY, CDR2 FYNNEI. The V end was cut by 8 bases, the J end by 0 bases, with 10 bases between. CDR3 in DNA: TGTGCCAGCGGGGGGATGATGAACACTGAAGCTTTCTTT. This gives the protein CASGGMMNTEAFF. Full variable domain (remainder filled in from reference TRBV2 and TRBJ1-1): EPEVTQTPSHQVTQMGQEVILRCVPISNHLYFYWYRQILGQKVEFLVSFYNNEISEKSEIFDDQFSVERPDGSNFTLKIRSTKLEDSAMYFCASGGMMNTEAFFGQGTRLTVV.

The chain is built from TRBV7-8 and TRBJ1-1; D perhaps matches TRBD1 (6 bases). The germline gives CDR1 SGHVS, CDR2 FQNEAQ. The CDR3 has 13 residues. Between the trimmed V and J ends, which lost 10 bases and 10 bases, there was a span of 22 bases. CDR3 bases: TGTGCCACCGCAACAACAGGGTACGTGTTAGCTTTCTTT. Translation: CATATTGYVLAFF.

J is TRBJ2-7 and V is TRBV9; TRBD1 is a possible D gene (6 bases). The CDR3 totals 16 residues. Trimming took off 0 bases at V and 4 bases at J, with 17 bases between the two ends. The germline V gene has CDR1 SGDLS and CDR2 YYNGEE. This CDR3 reads CASSVGGQDGAYEQYF. The CDR3 DNA follows: TGTGCCAGCAGCGTAGGGGGGCAGGACGGCGCGTACGAGCAGTACTTC.

The genes are TRBV15 and TRBJ2-7; TRBD1 matches 7 bases. The CDR3 is made up of 14 amino acids. V shed 1 base and J 2 bases; nucleotides not matched to a gene: 2. Germline values: CDR1 LNHNV, CDR2 YYDKDF (reference sequence). Here the CDR3 DNA reads TGTGCCACCAGCAGAGCGGACAGGACCTACGAGCAGTACTTC. This sequence encodes CATSRADRTYEQYF.